The clone carrying this T cell receptor (beta chain) was counted ten times or more. Its antigen is unidentified. Samples came from axillary lymph nodes draining the breast cancer. The data originate from a study of breast tumors, draining lymph nodes, adjacent tissues. Study conclusions and caveats: Compared with basal-like, luminal-like tumors shared significantly more repertoire with nontumor tissue. That most tumor T cells come from lymph nodes remained unproven.

MiXCR, applied by TCRdb to the multiplex PCR reads, yields one record per CDR3 protein. The top ten hold roughly 2.7% of the sample, which has under 150,000 distinct CDR3 sequences, 20% to 25% seen once. Germline CDR1 and CDR2: MNHNS and SASEGT. The CDR3 runs 14 residues. V shed 7 bases and J shed 3 bases, with 12 bases lying between them. This clonotype was obtained from a female donor with breast cancer. Some clones in this sample may be carry-over from other donors' samples. V gene TRBV6-1 combines with J gene TRBJ2-2, with D perhaps matching TRBD2 (7 bases). Sequencing was performed on axillary lymph node tissue. The CDR3 here is CASTEGGYTGELFF. CDR3 nucleotides: TGTGCCAGCACCGAGGGGGGGTACACCGGGGAGCTGTTTTTT.